This TCR beta chain is from a study of early T cells in non-severe SARS-CoV-2 infection. Looking at the study overall: Chains were unpaired, as sequencing was done on bulk RNA from unsorted whole blood. Whole-study findings and limits: Anti-spike CD8 responses were favored in VDJdb matching, and private and CD4 specificities were missed.

V was pared by 1 base and J by 5 bases, with 7 bases between. CDR3 length: 13 amino acids. CDR1 KGHSH and CDR2 LQKENI come from the germline V gene. This clonotype has only a few counts. Its matching antigen is unknown. Attachment of unique molecular identifiers was made to individual cDNA molecules. TCRdb redid the calling of the 5' RACE reads with MiXCR, one entry per CDR3 protein. This table has some 45,000 distinct CDR3 sequences, roughly 9.4% appearing once. Here the sequenced sample was whole blood, taken at baseline. The TCR sequence derives from an adult who was a healthcare worker with PCR-confirmed SARS-CoV-2 infection or an uninfected control (not recorded which). The J gene is TRBJ2-3, the V gene TRBV18; D not resolved. CDR3 sequence: CASSPLQEDTQYF. The CDR3 DNA sequence: TGTGCCAGCTCACCACTGCAGGAAGATACGCAGTATTTT.